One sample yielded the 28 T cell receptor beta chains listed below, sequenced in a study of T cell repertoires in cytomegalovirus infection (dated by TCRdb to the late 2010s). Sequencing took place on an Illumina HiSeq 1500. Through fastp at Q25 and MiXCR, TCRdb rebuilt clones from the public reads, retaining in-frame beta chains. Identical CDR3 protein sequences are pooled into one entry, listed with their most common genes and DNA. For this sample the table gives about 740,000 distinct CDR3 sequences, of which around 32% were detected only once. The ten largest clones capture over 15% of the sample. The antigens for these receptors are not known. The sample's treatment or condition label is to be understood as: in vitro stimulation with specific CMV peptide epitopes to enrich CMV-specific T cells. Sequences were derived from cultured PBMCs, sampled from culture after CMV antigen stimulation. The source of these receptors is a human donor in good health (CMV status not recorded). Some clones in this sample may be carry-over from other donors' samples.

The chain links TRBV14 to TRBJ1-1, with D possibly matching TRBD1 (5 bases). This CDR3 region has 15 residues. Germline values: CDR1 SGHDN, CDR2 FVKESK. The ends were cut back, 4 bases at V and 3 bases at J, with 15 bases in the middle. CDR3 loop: CASSLPRGTDTEAFF. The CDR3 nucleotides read TGTGCCAGCAGCCTCCCGCGGGGGACTGACACTGAAGCTTTCTTT.

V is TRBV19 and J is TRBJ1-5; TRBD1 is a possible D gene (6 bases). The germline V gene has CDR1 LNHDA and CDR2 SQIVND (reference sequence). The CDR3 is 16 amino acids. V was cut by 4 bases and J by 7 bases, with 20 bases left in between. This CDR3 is CASSTRNTGRRQPQHF. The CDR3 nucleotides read TGTGCCAGTAGTACCCGGAATACAGGGAGGAGGCAGCCCCAGCATTTT.

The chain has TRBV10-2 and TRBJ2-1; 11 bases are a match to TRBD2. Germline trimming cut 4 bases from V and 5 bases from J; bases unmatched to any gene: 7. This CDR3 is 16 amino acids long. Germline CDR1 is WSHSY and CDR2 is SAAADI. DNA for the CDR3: TGCGCCAGCAGTGTGAGATCTAGCGGGGGGAACAATGAGCAGTTCTTC. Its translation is CASSVRSSGGNNEQFF.

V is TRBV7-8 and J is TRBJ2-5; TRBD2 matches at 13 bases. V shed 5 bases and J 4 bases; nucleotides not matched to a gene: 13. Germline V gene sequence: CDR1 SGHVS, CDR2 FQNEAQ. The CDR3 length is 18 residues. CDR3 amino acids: CASSPTEGLAGQGETQYF. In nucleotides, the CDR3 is TGTGCCAGCAGCCCCACTGAGGGACTAGCGGGACAGGGAGAGACCCAGTACTTC.

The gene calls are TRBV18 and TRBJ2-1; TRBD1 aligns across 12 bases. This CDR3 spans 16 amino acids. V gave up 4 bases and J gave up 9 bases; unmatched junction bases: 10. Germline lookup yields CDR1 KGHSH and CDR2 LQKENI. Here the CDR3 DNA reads TGTGCCAGCTCACAGGGGACAGGGGGCGCAGATCTTGAGCAGTTCTTC. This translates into CASSQGTGGADLEQFF. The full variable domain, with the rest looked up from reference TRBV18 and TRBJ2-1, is NAGVMQNPRHLVRRRGQEARLRCSPMKGHSHVYWYRQLPEEGLKFMVYLQKENIIDESGMPKERFSAEFPKEGPSILRIQQVVRGDSAAYFCASSQGTGGADLEQFFGPGTRLTVL.

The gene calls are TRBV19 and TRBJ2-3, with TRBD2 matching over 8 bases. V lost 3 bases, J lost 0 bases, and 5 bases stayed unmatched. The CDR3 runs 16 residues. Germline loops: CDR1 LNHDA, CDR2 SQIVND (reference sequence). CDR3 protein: CASSMGGRRSTDTQYF. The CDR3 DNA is TGTGCCAGTAGTATGGGCGGGAGGCGGAGCACAGATACGCAGTATTTT.

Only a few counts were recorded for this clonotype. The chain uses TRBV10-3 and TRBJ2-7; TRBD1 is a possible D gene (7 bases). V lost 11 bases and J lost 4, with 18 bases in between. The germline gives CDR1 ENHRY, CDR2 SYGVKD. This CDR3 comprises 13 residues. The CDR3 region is CAVQTGDSYEQYF. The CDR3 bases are TGTGCCGTCCAAACAGGGGACTCGTACGAGCAGTACTTC.

CDR3 DNA: TGTGCCAGCAGCGCCTGGGACAGTAGAAGGGGCAATCAGCCCCAGCATTTT. Amino acid sequence: CASSAWDSRRGNQPQHF. The chain combines TRBV7-9 with TRBJ1-5; 7 bases agree with TRBD1. This CDR3 has 17 residues. Germline V lookup: CDR1 SEHNR, CDR2 FQNEAQ (reference sequence). J lost 2 bases, V lost 5 bases, and 12 bases had no gene match.

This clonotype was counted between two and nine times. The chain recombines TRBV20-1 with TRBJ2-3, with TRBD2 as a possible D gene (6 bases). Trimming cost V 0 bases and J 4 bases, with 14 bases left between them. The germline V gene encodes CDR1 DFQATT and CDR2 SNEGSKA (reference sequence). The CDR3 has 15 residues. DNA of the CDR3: TGCAGTGCTAGAGATCGGATCGGGAGCCCAGATACGCAGTATTTT. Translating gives CSARDRIGSPDTQYF.

This CDR3 reads CSGTSGGTDTQYF. The CDR3 DNA is TGCAGCGGGACTAGCGGGGGCACAGATACGCAGTATTTT. The chain carries TRBV29-1 and TRBJ2-3; 12 bases fit TRBD2. This CDR3 has 13 residues. V trimming: 7 bases; J trimming: 1 base; junction bases outside the gene matches: 0. Germline values: CDR1 SQVTM, CDR2 ANQGSEA.

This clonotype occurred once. The CDR3 spells CASSSSTGLAVNEQFF. The DNA of the CDR3 is TGTGCCAGCAGCTCGTCCACGGGACTAGCGGTCAATGAGCAGTTCTTC. The J gene is TRBJ2-1, the V gene TRBV7-9; 11 bases are shared with TRBD2. CDR3 length equals 16 residues. Germline CDR1 is SEHNR and CDR2 is FQNEAQ (reference sequence). J lost 6 bases, V lost 4 bases, and 8 bases had no gene match.

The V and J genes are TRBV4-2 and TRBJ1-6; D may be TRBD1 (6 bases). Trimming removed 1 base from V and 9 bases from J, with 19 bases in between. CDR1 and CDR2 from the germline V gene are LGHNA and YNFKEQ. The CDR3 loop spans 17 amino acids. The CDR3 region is CASSQGVTRTEGSPLHF. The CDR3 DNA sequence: TGTGCCAGCAGCCAAGGGGTTACCCGGACAGAGGGTTCACCCCTCCACTTT.

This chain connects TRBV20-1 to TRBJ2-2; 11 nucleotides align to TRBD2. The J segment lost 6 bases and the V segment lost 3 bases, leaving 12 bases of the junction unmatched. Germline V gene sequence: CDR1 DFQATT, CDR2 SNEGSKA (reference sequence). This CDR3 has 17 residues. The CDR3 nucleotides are TGCAGTGCTAGCGGGGGTCCCGGACTAGCGGGTCCCGGGGAGCTGTTTTTT. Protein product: CSASGGPGLAGPGELFF.

As DNA, the CDR3 is TGTGCCAGCTCACCCGGACATGGGGCTAGCGGGAGGTACTACGAGCAGTACTTC. It translates to CASSPGHGASGRYYEQYF. V is TRBV18 and J is TRBJ2-7, with 11 positions matching TRBD2. CDR1 and CDR2 (germline): KGHSH, LQKENI. The V segment lost 3 bases and the J segment 3 bases; nucleotides outside the gene matches: 13. This CDR3 is 18 amino acids long.

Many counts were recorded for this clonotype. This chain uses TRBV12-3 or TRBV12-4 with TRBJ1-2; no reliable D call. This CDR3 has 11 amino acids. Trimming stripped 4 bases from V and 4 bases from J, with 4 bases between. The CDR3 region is CASSSSYGYTF. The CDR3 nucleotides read TGTGCCAGCAGTTCGTCCTATGGCTACACCTTC.

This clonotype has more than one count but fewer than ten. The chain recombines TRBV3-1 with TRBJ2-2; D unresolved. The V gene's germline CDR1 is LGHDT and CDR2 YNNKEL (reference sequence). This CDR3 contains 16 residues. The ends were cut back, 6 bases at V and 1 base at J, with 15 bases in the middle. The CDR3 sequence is CASSHRRDGNTGELFF. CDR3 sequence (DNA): TGTGCCAGCAGTCACCGAAGAGACGGGAACACCGGGGAGCTGTTTTTT.

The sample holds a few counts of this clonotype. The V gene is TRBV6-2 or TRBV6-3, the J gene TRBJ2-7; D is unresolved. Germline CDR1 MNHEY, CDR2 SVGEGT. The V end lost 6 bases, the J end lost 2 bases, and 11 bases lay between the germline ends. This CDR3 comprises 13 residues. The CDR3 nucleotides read TGTGCCAGCAGGGGGATCGTGACCTACGAGCAGTACTTC. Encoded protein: CASRGIVTYEQYF.

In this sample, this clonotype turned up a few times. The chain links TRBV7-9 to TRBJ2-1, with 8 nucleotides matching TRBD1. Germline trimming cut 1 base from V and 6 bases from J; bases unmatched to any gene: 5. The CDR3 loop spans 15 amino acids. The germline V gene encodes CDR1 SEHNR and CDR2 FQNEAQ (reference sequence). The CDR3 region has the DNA TGTGCCAGCAGCTTAGGGGGACAGGAGATCAATGAGCAGTTCTTC. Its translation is CASSLGGQEINEQFF.

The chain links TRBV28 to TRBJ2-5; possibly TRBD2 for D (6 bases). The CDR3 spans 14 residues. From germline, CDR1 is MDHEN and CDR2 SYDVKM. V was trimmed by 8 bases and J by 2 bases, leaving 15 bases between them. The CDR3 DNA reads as TGTGCCAGCGACGATGGGACTGCACAAGAGACCCAGTACTTC. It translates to CASDDGTAQETQYF.

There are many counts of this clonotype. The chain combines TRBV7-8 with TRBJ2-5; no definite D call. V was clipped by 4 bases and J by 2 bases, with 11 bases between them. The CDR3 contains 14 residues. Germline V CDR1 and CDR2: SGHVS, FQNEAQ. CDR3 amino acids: CASSSRLRQETQYF. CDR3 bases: TGTGCCAGCAGCTCCCGACTCAGACAAGAGACCCAGTACTTC.

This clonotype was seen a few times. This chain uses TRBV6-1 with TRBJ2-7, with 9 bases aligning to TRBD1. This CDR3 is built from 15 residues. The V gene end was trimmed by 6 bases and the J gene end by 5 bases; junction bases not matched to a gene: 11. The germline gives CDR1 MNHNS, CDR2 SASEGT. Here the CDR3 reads CASRRGTGLVNEQYF. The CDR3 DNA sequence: TGTGCCAGCAGAAGGGGGACAGGGCTAGTGAACGAGCAGTACTTC.

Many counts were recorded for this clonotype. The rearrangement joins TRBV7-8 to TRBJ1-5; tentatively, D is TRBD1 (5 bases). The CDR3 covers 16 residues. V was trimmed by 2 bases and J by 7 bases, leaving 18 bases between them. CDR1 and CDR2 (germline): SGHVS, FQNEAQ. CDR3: CASSLLVQGTGQPQHF. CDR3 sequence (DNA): TGTGCCAGCAGCTTACTCGTTCAGGGTACGGGGCAGCCCCAGCATTTT.

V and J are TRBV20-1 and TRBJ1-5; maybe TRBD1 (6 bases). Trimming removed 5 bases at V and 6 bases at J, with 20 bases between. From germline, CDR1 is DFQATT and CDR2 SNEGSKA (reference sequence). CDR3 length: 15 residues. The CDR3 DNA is TGCAGTGCTCTCAACGACAGGTTTGGCGGTCAGCCCCAGCATTTT. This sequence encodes CSALNDRFGGQPQHF.

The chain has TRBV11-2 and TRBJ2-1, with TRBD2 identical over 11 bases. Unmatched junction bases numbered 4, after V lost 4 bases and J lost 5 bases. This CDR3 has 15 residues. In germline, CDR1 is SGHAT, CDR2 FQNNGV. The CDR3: CASSSRTSGHNEQFF. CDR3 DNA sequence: TGTGCCAGCAGCTCCCGGACTAGCGGGCACAATGAGCAGTTCTTC.

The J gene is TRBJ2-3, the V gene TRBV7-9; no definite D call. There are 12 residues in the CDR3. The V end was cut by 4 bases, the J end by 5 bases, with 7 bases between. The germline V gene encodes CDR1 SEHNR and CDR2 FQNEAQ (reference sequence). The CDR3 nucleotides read TGTGCCAGCAGCTGGTTGGAAGATACGCAGTATTTT. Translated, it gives CASSWLEDTQYF.

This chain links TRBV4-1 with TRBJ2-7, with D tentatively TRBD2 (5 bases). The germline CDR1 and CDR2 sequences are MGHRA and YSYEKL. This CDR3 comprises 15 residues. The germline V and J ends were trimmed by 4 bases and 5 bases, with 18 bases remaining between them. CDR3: CASSLRTDLFHEQYF. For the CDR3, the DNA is TGCGCCAGCAGCCTACGGACTGATTTATTTCACGAGCAGTACTTC.

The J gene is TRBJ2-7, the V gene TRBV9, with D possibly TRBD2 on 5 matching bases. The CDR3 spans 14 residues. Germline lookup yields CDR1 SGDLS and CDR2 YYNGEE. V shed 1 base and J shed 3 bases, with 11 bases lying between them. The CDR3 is CASSVQSGNYEQYF. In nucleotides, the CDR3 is TGTGCCAGCAGCGTACAGTCCGGGAACTACGAGCAGTACTTC.

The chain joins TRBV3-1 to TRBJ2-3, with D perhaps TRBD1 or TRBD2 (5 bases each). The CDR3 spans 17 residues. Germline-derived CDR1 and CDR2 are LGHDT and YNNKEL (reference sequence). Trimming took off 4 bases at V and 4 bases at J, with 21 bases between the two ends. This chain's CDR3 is CASSPSPGKSGADTQYF. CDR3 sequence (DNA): TGTGCCAGCAGCCCCAGCCCAGGGAAATCCGGGGCAGATACGCAGTATTTT.